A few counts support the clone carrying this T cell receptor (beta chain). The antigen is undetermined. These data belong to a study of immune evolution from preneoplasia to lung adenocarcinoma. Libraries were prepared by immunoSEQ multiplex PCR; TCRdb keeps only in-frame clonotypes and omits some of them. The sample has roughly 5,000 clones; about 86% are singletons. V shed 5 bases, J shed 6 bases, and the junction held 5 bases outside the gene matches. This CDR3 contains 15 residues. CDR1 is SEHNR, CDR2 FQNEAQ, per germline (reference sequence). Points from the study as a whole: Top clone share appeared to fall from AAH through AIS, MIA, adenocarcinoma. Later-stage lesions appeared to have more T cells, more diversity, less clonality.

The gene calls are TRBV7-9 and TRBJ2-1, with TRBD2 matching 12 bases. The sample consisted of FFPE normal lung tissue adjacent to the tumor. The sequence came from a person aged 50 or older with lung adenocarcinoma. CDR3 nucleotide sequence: TGTGCCAGCAGCCCACCGGGACTAGCGGGCAATGAGCAGTTCTTC. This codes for CASSPPGLAGNEQFF.